This T cell receptor (beta chain) comes out of a study of control samples from healthy donors and cancer patients. Measured with immunoSEQ multiplex PCR; TCRdb has only the in-frame clones, and not every one. Of 110,000 to 150,000 clones in the sample, more than 80% were seen once. Per the germline V gene, CDR1 is LGHDT and CDR2 is YNNKEL (reference sequence). The CDR3 runs 15 residues. The V end lost 6 bases, the J end lost 9 bases, and 18 bases lay between the germline ends. This clone occurred a few times. The sample consisted of blood. This sequence was found in a man between 18 and 29 years old in good health. The gene calls are TRBV3-1 (or the pseudogene TRBV3-2) and TRBJ1-6; TRBD1 is a possible D gene (6 bases). CDR3 in amino acids: CASRVTGIYLSPLHF. The DNA of the CDR3 is TGTGCCAGCAGGGTGACAGGCATTTACCTTTCACCCCTCCACTTT.